Below are 7 T cell receptor beta chains sequenced from a single sample in a study of blood T cell repertoires in COVID-19. Produced via immunoSEQ multiplex PCR; TCRdb's table is partial and in-frame only. The top ten clones hold 2.5% to 3% of a sample with around 130,000 clones, 85% of them seen once. The material sequenced was peripheral blood. Source of these receptors: a man in his fifties with acute or convalescent COVID-19.

The table lists this clone with a few counts. The chain uses TRBV5-1 and TRBJ1-4, with D tentatively TRBD1 (6 bases). CDR3 size: 14 residues. The V gene's germline CDR1 is SGHRS and CDR2 YFSETQ. The ends were cut back, 4 bases at V and 4 bases at J, with 11 bases in the middle. The DNA for the CDR3 is TGCGCCAGCAGCCTTGGACAGAGTAATGAAAAACTGTTTTTT. Residues: CASSLGQSNEKLFF. Full variable domain (remainder filled in from reference TRBV5-1 and TRBJ1-4): KAGVTQTPRYLIKTRGQQVTLSCSPISGHRSVSWYQQTPGQGLQFLFEYFSETQRNKGNFPGRFSGRQFSNSRSEMNVSTLELGDSALYLCASSLGQSNEKLFFGSGTQLSVL.

The CDR3 loop reads CASSKKDRGWEKLFF. CDR3 bases: TGTGCCAGCAGCAAAAAGGACAGGGGTTGGGAAAAACTGTTTTTT. The chain is built from TRBV7-9 and TRBJ1-4, with 9 bases lining up with TRBD1. This CDR3 has 15 amino acids. The J segment lost 8 bases and the V segment lost 5 bases, leaving 9 bases of the junction unmatched. Germline V gene data show CDR1 as SEHNR and CDR2 as FQNEAQ (reference sequence).

There are a few counts of this clone. V gene TRBV10-3 combines with J gene TRBJ2-3, with D hard to call. Trimming left V 6 bases short and J 2 bases short, with 12 bases between. The CDR3 extends over 14 amino acids. Germline CDR1 is ENHRY and CDR2 is SYGVKD. CDR3 DNA: TGTGCCATCAGCCCCACCTATTCCACAGATACGCAGTATTTT. Translating gives CAISPTYSTDTQYF.

J is TRBJ1-3 and V is TRBV6-5; tentatively, D is TRBD1 (5 bases). Germline loops: CDR1 MNHEY, CDR2 SVGAGI. CDR3 size: 13 residues. Trimming took 11 bases from V and 0 from J, leaving 11 bases between them. CDR3 nucleotide sequence: TGTGCCTCGGAGGGGAGCTCTGGAAACACCATATATTTT. This translates into CASEGSSGNTIYF.

The J gene is TRBJ1-1, the V gene TRBV7-8, with D possibly TRBD1 on 5 matching bases. The germline V gene encodes CDR1 SGHVS and CDR2 FQNEAQ. This CDR3 comprises 17 residues. Trimming took off 0 bases at V and 4 bases at J, with 18 bases between the two ends. The CDR3 DNA sequence: TGTGCCAGCAGCTTAGCCCGGGAGGCGGGACGAGGCACTGAAGCTTTCTTT. Its protein product is CASSLAREAGRGTEAFF. Full variable domain (outside the CDR3, taken from reference TRBV7-8 and TRBJ1-1): GAGVSQSPRYKVAKRGQDVALRCDPISGHVSLFWYQQALGQGPEFLTYFQNEAQLDKSGLPSDRFFAERPEGSVSTLKIQRTQQEDSAVYLCASSLAREAGRGTEAFFGQGTRLTVV.

V gene TRBV4-1 combines with J gene TRBJ2-7; 9 nucleotides align to TRBD2. The CDR3 is made up of 15 amino acids. V gave up 2 bases and J gave up 2 bases; unmatched junction bases: 4. Germline V CDR1 and CDR2: MGHRA, YSYEKL. CDR3 DNA sequence: TGCGCCAGCAGCCAACGGACTAGCGAGGCCTACGAGCAGTACTTC. Encoded protein: CASSQRTSEAYEQYF.

This clone came up once. The V gene is TRBV5-1, the J gene TRBJ1-5; D unresolved. The germline V gene has CDR1 SGHRS and CDR2 YFSETQ. Deletions cut 1 base from V and 0 bases from J, with 29 bases between. This CDR3 is built from 22 residues. Written as DNA, the CDR3 is TGCGCCAGCAGCTTGTACCCTTCCCCCAAAAACACCGCCAAACATAGCAATCAGCCCCAGCATTTT. As protein: CASSLYPSPKNTAKHSNQPQHF.